The clone carrying this T cell receptor beta chain was detected many times. Antigen unknown. The data were taken from a study of T-cell reconstitution after alpha-beta-depleted transplantation in children. V shed 0 bases and J shed 3 bases, with 5 bases lying between them. In germline, CDR1 is SGHRS, CDR2 YFSETQ. The CDR3 is 13 amino acids. Study-wide points: The authors attributed T-cell counts and diversity one year after transplant mostly to newly produced T cells. Certain patients had high TCRbeta diversity at day 60, and it came from recipient T cells and thymic progenitors that survived. About two months after transplant, alpha-beta T cells reportedly came from several hundred expanded graft clones.

It was with unique molecular identifiers that the TCRbeta library was prepared. TCRdb re-called the PCR reads with MiXCR, one entry per CDR3 protein. The sample has 200,000 to 250,000 distinct CDR3 sequences, roughly 8.1% seen once; the top ten hold 35% to 45%. The clonotype comes from a male patient aged 2-9 years who had a stem cell transplant for acute myeloid leukemia, so the T cells may come from the graft donor. The gene calls are TRBV5-1 and TRBJ2-3; D is perhaps TRBD1 (5 bases). Sequenced material: PBMCs, mostly from graft donor cells, taken 360 days after TCRalphabeta/CD19-depleted stem cell transplant. CDR3 DNA sequence: TGCGCCAGCAGCTTGGGACAGACAGATACGCAGTATTTT. It yields the protein CASSLGQTDTQYF.